This T cell receptor (beta chain) was documented in a study of control samples from healthy donors and cancer patients. Assay: immunoSEQ multiplex PCR; the TCRdb copy retains only in-frame clones and omits some. The repertoire holds 75,000 to 100,000 clones, with around 83% as singletons. This clone has only one observation. The CDR3 sequence is 11 residues long. Per germline, CDR1 LNHDA and CDR2 SQIVND (reference sequence). Trimming removed 4 bases from V and 5 bases from J, with 3 bases in between. This TCR was recovered from a woman aged 50 to 65 in good health. The chain joins TRBV19 to TRBJ2-1; D unresolved. The sequenced sample consisted of blood. The CDR3 DNA reads TGTGCCAGTAGTAGAAACAATGAGCAGTTCTTC. It codes for CASSRNNEQFF.